This is a list of T cell receptor beta chains from one sample in a study of cytomegalovirus exposure and HLA in healthy donors. Sequenced by immunoSEQ multiplex PCR; TCRdb stores in-frame clones only, minus some. The data show around 250,000 clones, 90% seen once. Sequenced sample: PBMCs. All receptors come from a woman aged 18-35 years in good health and CMV-seronegative. CDR3s include the opening cysteine and the closing phenylalanine or tryptophan. Each record gives: V gene, J gene, clone size, D gene, CDR3 length, CDR3 DNA, CDR3 protein. The D gene is left open where the match is weak. Rows may omit the clone size; those that give it use once, few, many or a size class.

TRBV27,TRBJ1-6,.,TRBD1,15,TGTGCCAGCAGTCCGGCGGGACAGGGAGGTTCACCCCTCCACTTT,CASSPAGQGGSPLHF
TRBV11-2,TRBJ1-6,few,.,15,TGTGCCAGCAGCTTAGATAATCGGGTCCATTCACCCCTCCACTTT,CASSLDNRVHSPLHF
TRBV18,TRBJ1-1,.,.,13,TGTGCCAGCTCACCTCGGACAGCCACTGAAGCTTTCTTT,CASSPRTATEAFF
TRBV7-7,TRBJ2-5,.,.,14,TGTGCTAGCAGCCCGCCCGGGGGGCCAGAGACCCAGTACTTC,CASSPPGGPETQYF
TRBV7-9,TRBJ2-1,.,TRBD2,19,TGTGCCAGCAGCCCAGGACTAGCGGGACCTCACTACTCCTACAATGAGCAGTTCTTC,CASSPGLAGPHYSYNEQFF
TRBV15,TRBJ1-6,few,.,13,TGTGCCACCAGCAGAGAGGAGGATTCACCCCTCCACTTT,CATSREEDSPLHF
TRBV5-4,TRBJ2-3,.,TRBD1,15,TGTGCCAGCAGCTTTTCCGGGACAGGGGGAGATACGCAGTATTTT,CASSFSGTGGDTQYF
TRBV5-4,TRBJ2-2,few,.,13,TGTGCCAGCAGACCCCAACAGTCGTGGAAGCTGTTTTTT,CASRPQQSWKLFF
TRBV6-6,TRBJ2-2,few,.,13,TGTGCTACCCAGGAAGTTGGCACCGGGGAGCTGTTTTTT,CATQEVGTGELFF
TRBV7-9,TRBJ1-1,once,.,12,TGTGCCAGCCTCCAGGGGCACACTGAAGCTTTCTTT,CASLQGHTEAFF
TRBV18,TRBJ2-3,.,TRBD1,15,TGTGCCAGCTCCACTGGGACAGGGACCACAGATACGCAGTATTTT,CASSTGTGTTDTQYF